The TCR beta chain described here comes from a study of response to subunit inactivated influenza vaccine. TCRdb analysed the RT-PCR reads with MiXCR anew, one entry per CDR3 protein. The sample records about 540,000 distinct CDR3 sequences, approximately 22% being singletons. V gave up 4 bases and J gave up 1 base, with 7 bases separating them. Germline lookup yields CDR1 SQVTM and CDR2 ANQGSEA. CDR3 length: 12 residues. Notes on the study in general: Authors suggested each seasonal flu vaccination may recruit only limited numbers of new T cells.

This clonotype has more than one count but fewer than ten. Its antigen is unknown. Another study also made use of these data, one on T cells expressing NK-cell markers. According to that study: UMIs accompanied the 5'RACE template switching by which TCR beta cDNA was made. Researchers got TCR beta repertoires out of sorted CD3+CD56+NKG2C+, CD3+CD56+NKG2C- and CD3+CD56-NKG2C+ T cells. Seven of the eight sequenced donors were classified as HCMV-seropositive, and one was classified as seronegative. Five or six donors showed dominant NKG2C+ clonotypes comprising roughly 1.0-7.5% of their CD8+ T cells.

The TCR originated in a man aged 50 to 60 who received an inactivated influenza vaccine. The rearrangement uses TRBV29-1 and TRBJ1-2; D is unclear. The sample in question was CD4+ T cells sorted from PBMCs, obtained 11 to 12 days after vaccination. The CDR3 region is CSVGSINYGYTF. In nucleotides, the CDR3 is TGCAGCGTTGGTTCCATTAACTATGGCTACACCTTC.